This TCR beta chain stems from a study of naive and memory T cell subsets (dated by TCRdb to the late 2010s). For the wider study: In the figure summarizing the skin biopsy and whole blood samples, ten or so blood donors, 7 tuberculin skin test biopsies and 3 saline control biopsies were reported. Usually PCR2 was run as a SYBR Green qPCR and stopped at a set threshold, although low-input samples could use end-point PCR (around 6 cycles) instead.

Whole blood analysis involved drawing 2.5 ml of peripheral blood from adult healthy volunteers into Tempus tubes and then extracting RNA following the manufacturer's instructions. A robust, sensitive protocol for the amplification, sequencing and analysis of TCRs was described in the study, in which 3' ligation of a UMI-containing oligonucleotide to TCR cDNA was used. Total RNA was treated with RQ1 DNase, without cell sorting, prior to reverse transcription, with an input of about 1 to 1,100 ng being targeted. Libraries were prepared from skin biopsies and whole blood to test how robust the pipeline was in samples where T cells are a minority population. About this clonotype: Its antigen target is currently unknown. There are no base qualities to consult, and no much larger clone falls within one base.

Results the study describes overall, beyond this receptor: The RNA-based method was acknowledged as potentially sensitive to TCR transcript changes with T cell activation and differentiation.

To prepare the library, 5' RACE was applied. For the blood and skin samples, TCR RNA was reverse transcribed with SuperScript IV using primers for the alpha and beta constant regions. The ligated cDNA was amplified in four rounds of PCR with nested alpha and beta constant region primers together with the SP2 primer. T4 RNA ligase 1 was used to ligate an oligonucleotide containing the Illumina SP2 primer and a UMI to the 3' end of the cDNA. The 12-nucleotide UMI consisted of two random hexamers with an eight-base spacer between the hexamers to prevent hairpin formation. From the second PCR onward, the TCR alpha and beta chain libraries were handled separately, and dual indexing was used for multiplexing. After pooling, the indexed libraries were analyzed by capillary electrophoresis and sequenced on either an Illumina MiSeq or NextSeq. To boost base diversity and improve cluster recognition, PhiX DNA at roughly 4.5-7% was spiked into the libraries. Per the authors' processing: Demultiplexor extracted UMIs from read 2, combined them with read 1 TCR sequence, and split reads by sample indices. Decombinator identified V and J genes and V-J junctions and gave each TCR a five-part identifier that included V and J deletions. Collapsinator used UMIs to correct sequencing errors and PCR amplification heterogeneity, producing a UMI-based abundance for each TCR. CDR3Translator converted identifiers to nucleotide sequence, translated to amino acids, and extracted CDR3 regions using terminal motifs. After normalization to the amount of input RNA, error-corrected alpha and beta TCR counts from blood and skin were compared. In TCRdb, the public reads were trimmed at Q25 with fastp and aligned with MiXCR, with productive beta chains retained. Duplicate CDR3 protein sequences are folded into a single record with the most common DNA and genes. The V and J calls were determined by TCRdb, not by the authors. This sample holds approximately 27,000 distinct CDR3 sequences; approximately 24% were observed only once. Of the sample, approximately 1.8% falls within the top ten clones.

The source is a female donor in good health.

CDR3 sequence: CASSFINSYNEQFF. The DNA sequence is given as TGTGCCAGCAGTTTTATAAACTCCTACAATGAGCAGTTCTTC. In this chain, TRBV6-5 is recombined with TRBJ2-1; the D gene cannot be named for sure. The V end loses 4 bases and the J end loses 0 bases, and a stretch of 7 bases separates them. Looking up the germline V gene yields CDR1 MNHEY and CDR2 SVGAGI. The CDR3, cysteine through phenylalanine, is 14 amino acids long. The kept DNA is CDR3 alone, 42 bases in frame from the first base.